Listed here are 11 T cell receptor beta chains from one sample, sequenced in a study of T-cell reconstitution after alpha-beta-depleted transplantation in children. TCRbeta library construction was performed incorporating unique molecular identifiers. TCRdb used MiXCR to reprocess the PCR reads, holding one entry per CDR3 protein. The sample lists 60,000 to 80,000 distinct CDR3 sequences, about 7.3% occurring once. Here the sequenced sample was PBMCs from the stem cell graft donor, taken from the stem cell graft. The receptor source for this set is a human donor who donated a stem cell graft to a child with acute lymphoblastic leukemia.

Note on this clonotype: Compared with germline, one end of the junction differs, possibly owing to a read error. CDR3 coding DNA: TGTGCCAGTAGTGGCCGCATAGCGGTCACAGATACGCAATATTTT. It translates to CASSGRIAVTDTQYF. The rearrangement joins TRBV19 to TRBJ2-3, with D tentatively TRBD2 (6 bases). Germline V gives CDR1 LNHDA, CDR2 SQIVND (reference sequence). The CDR3 contains 15 residues.

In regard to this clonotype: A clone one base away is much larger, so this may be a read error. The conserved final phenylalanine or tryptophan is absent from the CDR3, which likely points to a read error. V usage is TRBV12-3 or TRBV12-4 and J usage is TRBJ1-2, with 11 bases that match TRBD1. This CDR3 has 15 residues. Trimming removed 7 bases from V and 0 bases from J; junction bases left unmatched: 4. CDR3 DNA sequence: TGTGCCAGCAAGGACAGGGGGCTAGCTAACTATGGCTACACCTCC. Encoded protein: CASKDRGLANYGYTS.

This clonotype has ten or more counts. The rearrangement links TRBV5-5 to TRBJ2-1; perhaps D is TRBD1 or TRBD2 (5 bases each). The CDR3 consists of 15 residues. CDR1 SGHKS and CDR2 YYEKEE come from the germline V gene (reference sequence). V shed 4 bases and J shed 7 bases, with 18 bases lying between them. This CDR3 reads CASSGSGTDPNEQFF. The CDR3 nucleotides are TGTGCCAGCAGCGGGTCCGGGACGGATCCTAATGAGCAGTTCTTC.

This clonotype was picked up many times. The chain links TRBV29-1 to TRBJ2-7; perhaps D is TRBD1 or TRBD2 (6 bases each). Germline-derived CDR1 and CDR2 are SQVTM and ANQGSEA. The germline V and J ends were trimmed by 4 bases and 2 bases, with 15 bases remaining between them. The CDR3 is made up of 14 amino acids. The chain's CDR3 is CSVVGGGKAYEQYF. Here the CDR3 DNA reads TGCAGCGTTGTAGGAGGGGGGAAGGCCTACGAGCAGTACTTC.

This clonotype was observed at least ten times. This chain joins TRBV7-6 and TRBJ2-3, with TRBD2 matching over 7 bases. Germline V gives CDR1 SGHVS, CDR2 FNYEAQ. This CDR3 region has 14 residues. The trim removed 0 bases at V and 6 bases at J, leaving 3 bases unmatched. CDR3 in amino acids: CASSLAGGSDTQYF. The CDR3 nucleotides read TGTGCCAGCAGCTTAGCGGGGGGGTCGGATACGCAGTATTTT.

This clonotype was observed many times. CDR3 sequence reads: CASSEVTGGRYEQYF. The CDR3 bases are TGCGCCAGCAGTGAAGTTACGGGAGGTCGCTACGAGCAGTACTTC. The gene calls are TRBV10-2 and TRBJ2-7, with 7 bases identical to TRBD2. The germline CDR1 and CDR2 sequences are WSHSY and SAAADI. The CDR3 totals 15 residues. The V and J ends lost 3 bases and 3 bases, in that order; junction bases with no gene match: 8.

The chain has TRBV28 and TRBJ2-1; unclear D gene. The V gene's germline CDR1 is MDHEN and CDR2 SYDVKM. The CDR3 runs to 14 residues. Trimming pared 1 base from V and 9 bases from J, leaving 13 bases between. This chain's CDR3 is CASSLSLNGGEQFF. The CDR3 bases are TGTGCCAGCAGTTTATCCCTAAACGGTGGTGAGCAGTTCTTC. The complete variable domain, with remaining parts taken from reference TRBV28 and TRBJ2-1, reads DVKVTQSSRYLVKRTGEKVFLECVQDMDHENMFWYRQDPGLGLRLIYFSYDVKMKEKGDIPEGYSVSREKKERFSLILESASTNQTSMYLCASSLSLNGGEQFFGPGTRLTVL.

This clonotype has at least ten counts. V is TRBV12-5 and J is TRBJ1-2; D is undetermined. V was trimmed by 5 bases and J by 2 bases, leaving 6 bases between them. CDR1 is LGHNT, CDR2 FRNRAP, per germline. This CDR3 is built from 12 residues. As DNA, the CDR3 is TGTGCTAGTGGTGTCAGGAACTATGGCTACACCTTC. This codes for CASGVRNYGYTF. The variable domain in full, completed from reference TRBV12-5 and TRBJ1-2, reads DARVTQTPRHKVTEMGQEVTMRCQPILGHNTVFWYRQTMMQGLELLAYFRNRAPLDDSGMPKDRFSAEMPDATLATLKIQPSEPRDSAVYFCASGVRNYGYTFGSGTRLTVV.

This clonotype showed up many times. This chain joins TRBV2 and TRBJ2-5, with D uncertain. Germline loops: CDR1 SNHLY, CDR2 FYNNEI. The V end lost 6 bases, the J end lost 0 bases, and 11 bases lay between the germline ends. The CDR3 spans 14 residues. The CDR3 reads CASSSRMYQETQYF. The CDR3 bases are TGTGCCAGCAGCTCGCGCATGTACCAAGAGACCCAGTACTTC.

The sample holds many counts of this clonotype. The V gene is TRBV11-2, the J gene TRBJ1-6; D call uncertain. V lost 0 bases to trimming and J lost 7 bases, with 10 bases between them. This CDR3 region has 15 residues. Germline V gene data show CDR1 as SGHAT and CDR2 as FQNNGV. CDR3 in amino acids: CASSLDPSLNSPLHF. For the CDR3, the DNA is TGTGCCAGCAGCTTAGATCCCAGTCTGAATTCACCCCTCCACTTT.

The CDR3 bases are TGCGCCAGCAGTCGAGGCGTGGGCGGGGTGAACACTGAAGCTTTCTTT. Translating gives CASSRGVGGVNTEAFF. This sequence joins TRBV10-2 and TRBJ1-1, with unresolved D. The V and J ends lost 5 bases and 0 bases respectively, with 16 bases between them. Germline V CDR1 and CDR2: WSHSY, SAAADI. The CDR3 is made up of 16 amino acids.